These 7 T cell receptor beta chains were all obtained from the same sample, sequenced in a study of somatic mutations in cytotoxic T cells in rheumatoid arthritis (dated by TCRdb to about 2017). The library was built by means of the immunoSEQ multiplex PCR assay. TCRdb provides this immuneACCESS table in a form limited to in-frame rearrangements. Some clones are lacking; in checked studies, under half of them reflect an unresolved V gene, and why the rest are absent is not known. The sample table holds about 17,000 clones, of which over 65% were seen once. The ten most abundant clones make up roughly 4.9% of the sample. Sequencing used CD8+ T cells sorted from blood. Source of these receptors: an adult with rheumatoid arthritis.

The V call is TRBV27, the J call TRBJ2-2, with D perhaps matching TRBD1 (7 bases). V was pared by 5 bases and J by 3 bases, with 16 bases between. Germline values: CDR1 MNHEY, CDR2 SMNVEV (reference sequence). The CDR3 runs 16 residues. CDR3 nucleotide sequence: TGTGCCAGCAGTGCTGGGGGGCAGGGGGACACCGGGGAGCTGTTTTTT. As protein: CASSAGGQGDTGELFF.

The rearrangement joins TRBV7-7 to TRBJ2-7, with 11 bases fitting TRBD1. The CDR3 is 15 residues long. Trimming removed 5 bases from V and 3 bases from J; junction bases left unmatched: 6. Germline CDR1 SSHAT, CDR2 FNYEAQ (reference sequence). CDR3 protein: CASSEGTGGFYEQYF. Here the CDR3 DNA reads TGTGCCAGCAGCGAGGGGACAGGGGGGTTCTACGAGCAGTACTTC.

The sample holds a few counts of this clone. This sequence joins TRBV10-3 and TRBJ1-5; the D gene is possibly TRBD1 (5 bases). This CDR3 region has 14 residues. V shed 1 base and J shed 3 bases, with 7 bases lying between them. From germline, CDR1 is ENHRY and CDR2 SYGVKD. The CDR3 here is CAISELGLNQPQHF. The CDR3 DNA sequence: TGTGCCATCAGTGAGTTGGGACTCAATCAGCCCCAGCATTTT.

In DNA, the CDR3 is TGTGCCAGCAGCCCTCCCATCAATGAGCAGTTCTTC. It yields the protein CASSPPINEQFF. The chain is built from TRBV9 and TRBJ2-1; the D is unclear. Germline CDR1 is SGDLS and CDR2 is YYNGEE. V lost 4 bases, J lost 6 bases, and 8 bases lay in between. The CDR3 loop spans 12 amino acids.

CDR3 in DNA: TGTGCCAGCAGTGGGATGGCCCCTGGGGCTTTCTTT. Amino acid sequence: CASSGMAPGAFF. The J gene is TRBJ1-1, the V gene TRBV6-1; unclear D gene. The CDR3 has 12 amino acids. Trimming took 4 bases from V and 11 from J, leaving 14 bases between them. Germline CDR1 is MNHNS and CDR2 is SASEGT.

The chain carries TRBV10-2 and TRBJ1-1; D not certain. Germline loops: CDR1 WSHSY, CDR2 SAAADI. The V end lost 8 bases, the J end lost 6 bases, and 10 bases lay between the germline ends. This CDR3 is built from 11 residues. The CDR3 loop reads CASFKASEAFF. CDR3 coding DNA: TGCGCCAGCTTCAAAGCCTCTGAAGCTTTCTTT.

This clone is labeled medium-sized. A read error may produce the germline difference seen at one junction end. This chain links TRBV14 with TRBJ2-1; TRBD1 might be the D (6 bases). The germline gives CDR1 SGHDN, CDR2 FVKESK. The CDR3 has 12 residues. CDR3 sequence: CASSVTGPLLIF. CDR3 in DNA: TGTGCCAGCAGCGTAACAGGGCCCCTACTCATCTTC.